These 9 T cell receptor beta chains were all obtained from the same sample, sequenced in a study of T cells after yellow fever vaccination. One entry per CDR3 protein, called by TCRdb with MiXCR from the 5' RACE reads. The sample lists hundreds of thousands of distinct CDR3 sequences, 8.1% occurring once. The source material was PBMCs, sampled 35 to 50 days after the first yellow fever vaccination. Receptor source: a man younger than 35 who received the YFV17D yellow fever vaccine.

This clonotype turned up a few times. The genes are TRBV3-1 and TRBJ2-5; D may be TRBD1 (5 bases). This CDR3 is 14 amino acids long. Trimming left V 4 bases short and J 5 bases short, with 14 bases between. Germline lookup yields CDR1 LGHDT and CDR2 YNNKEL (reference sequence). The CDR3: CASSLRQGVETQYF. The CDR3 DNA reads as TGTGCCAGCAGCCTGAGGCAGGGCGTGGAGACCCAGTACTTC.

This clonotype showed up many times. The chain carries TRBV7-2 and TRBJ2-7; TRBD2 matches 10 bases. The V and J ends lost 3 bases and 2 bases, in that order; junction bases with no gene match: 1. Germline CDR1 SGHTA, CDR2 FQGNSA. The CDR3 covers 14 residues. CDR3 residues: CASSFTSGAYEQYV. The CDR3 nucleotides read TGTGCCAGCAGCTTCACTAGCGGGGCCTACGAGCAGTACGTC.

This clonotype was detected a few times. The chain employs TRBV3-1 and TRBJ2-3; 7 bases are a match to TRBD2. V trimming: 0 bases; J trimming: 5 bases; junction bases outside the gene matches: 8. The length of the CDR3 is 16 residues. CDR1 LGHDT and CDR2 YNNKEL come from the germline V gene (reference sequence). This CDR3 reads CASSQEIGGGKDTQYF. The CDR3 DNA is TGTGCCAGCAGCCAAGAAATTGGCGGGGGAAAAGATACGCAGTATTTT.

Remarks on this clonotype: A read error may explain this, as a much larger clone is one base away. The rearrangement uses TRBV4-3 and TRBJ1-6; the D gene is possibly TRBD1 (5 bases). CDR3 length: 17 residues. Germline loops: CDR1 LGHNA, CDR2 YSLEER. The CDR3 protein is CASSQNFVGADNSPHHF. CDR3 in DNA: TGCGCCAGCAGCCAAAACTTTGTAGGGGCTGATAATTCACCCCACCACTTT.

This clonotype was recorded a few times. V usage is TRBV10-3 and J usage is TRBJ1-1; the D gene is possibly TRBD1 (6 bases). The CDR3 covers 14 residues. The V end lost 2 bases, the J end lost 1 base, and 8 bases lay between the germline ends. Germline V gene data show CDR1 as ENHRY and CDR2 as SYGVKD. CDR3 sequence reads: CAISEATGNTEAFF. DNA of the CDR3: TGTGCCATCAGTGAGGCGACAGGGAACACTGAAGCTTTCTTT.

The chain carries TRBV18 and TRBJ2-1, with D possibly matching TRBD2 (5 bases). The CDR3 totals 12 residues. Per germline, CDR1 KGHSH and CDR2 LQKENI. V lost 5 bases and J lost 8, with 10 bases in between. The CDR3, as DNA: TGTGCCAGCTCATTTGGAGGTCATGAGCAGTTCTTC. Translating it yields CASSFGGHEQFF.

The gene calls are TRBV11-2 and TRBJ2-1; D is perhaps TRBD2 (5 bases). The V end lost 5 bases, the J end lost 3 bases, and 14 bases lay between the germline ends. CDR3 size: 15 residues. CDR1 is SGHAT, CDR2 FQNNGV, per germline. In nucleotides, the CDR3 is TGTGCCAGCAGCAGAGGGAGCCTAGGCTACAATGAGCAGTTCTTC. Translation: CASSRGSLGYNEQFF.

V and J are TRBV7-2 and TRBJ2-3, with 8 bases that match TRBD2. Trimming removed 4 bases from V and 2 bases from J; junction bases left unmatched: 8. The germline V gene has CDR1 SGHTA and CDR2 FQGNSA. This CDR3 comprises 16 residues. CDR3 nucleotide sequence: TGTGCCAGCAGCTCCACGGCGGGGGGTTCCACAGATACGCAGTATTTT. Encoded protein: CASSSTAGGSTDTQYF.

The CDR3 loop reads CASRRNLVSTDTQYF. DNA of the CDR3: TGCGCCAGCAGACGGAATCTGGTTAGCACAGATACGCAGTATTTT. The J gene is TRBJ2-3, the V gene TRBV5-1; D gene ambiguous. Trimming took 5 bases from V and 0 from J, leaving 13 bases between them. Germline V lookup: CDR1 SGHRS, CDR2 YFSETQ. The length of the CDR3 is 15 residues.